The 3 T cell receptor beta chains reported below all come from one sample, sequenced in a study of T cell repertoires in cytomegalovirus infection. From the reads, TCRdb called clonotypes with MiXCR, one entry per CDR3 protein. The data hold about 160,000 distinct CDR3 sequences, with less than 25% observed a single time. Their cognate antigens are unknown. The sequencing here drew on CD8+ T cells from cultured PBMCs, taken from culture after CMV antigen stimulation. The receptors derive from a human donor in good health (CMV status not recorded). Some clones in this sample may be carry-over from other donors' samples.

J is TRBJ2-5 and V is TRBV7-1; 8 bases map to TRBD2. TRBV7-1 is flagged as an ORF with uncertain function. The CDR3 is made up of 16 amino acids. V trimming: 5 bases; J trimming: 4 bases; junction bases outside the gene matches: 12. The CDR3 loop is CASSPAFSGDRETQYF. CDR3 DNA: TGTGCCAGCAGCCCCGCCTTTAGCGGGGATCGAGAGACCCAGTACTTC.

This chain connects TRBV7-9 to TRBJ1-1, with a tentative D call TRBD1 (6 bases). CDR3 length equals 14 residues. Trimming stripped 7 bases from V and 8 bases from J, with 20 bases between. Germline-derived CDR1 and CDR2 are SEHNR and FQNEAQ (reference sequence). DNA of the CDR3: TGTGCCAGCATACCACAGGGTCACACCCTAGAAGCTTTCTTT. As protein: CASIPQGHTLEAFF. Full variable domain (rest looked up from reference TRBV7-9 and TRBJ1-1): DTGVSQNPRHKITKRGQNVTFRCDPISEHNRLYWYRQTLGQGPEFLTYFQNEAQLEKSRLLSDRFSAERPKGSFSTLEIQRTEQGDSAMYLCASIPQGHTLEAFFGQGTRLTVV.

The V and J genes are TRBV10-1 and TRBJ2-1; 7 bases fit TRBD2. This CDR3 is 17 amino acids long. Trimming cost V 0 bases and J 7 bases; bases outside gene matches: 12. Germline loops: CDR1 WNHNN, CDR2 SYGVQD (reference sequence). CDR3 in DNA: TGCGCCAGCAGTGAGTCCAGTGGCGGGGGTCCGAGGAATGAGCAGTTCTTC. It translates to CASSESSGGGPRNEQFF.